This T cell receptor beta chain was recovered during a study of blood T cell repertoires in COVID-19. Study details: Specimens from acute and convalescent COVID-19 originated in the United States, Italy and Spain.

This clone occurred many times. Trimming stripped 7 bases from V and 3 bases from J, with 7 bases between. Germline loops: CDR1 MDHEN, CDR2 SYDVKM. The CDR3 loop spans 12 amino acids. In the original processing: Estimation of nucleated cell counts was performed using reference gene primer amplification. The assay was immunoSEQ multiplex PCR, and TCRdb's table has in-frame clones only and misses some. V, J and clone size reflect that table, while D and trimming were determined from the DNA. The table has roughly 320,000 clones, around 90% seen once; the top ten hold over 1%. This rearrangement joins TRBV28 to TRBJ1-5; unclear D gene. The sequenced sample consisted of peripheral blood. This receptor was obtained from a man between 65 and 85 years old with acute or convalescent COVID-19. The CDR3 is CASTNNNQPQHF. The CDR3 bases are TGTGCCAGCACCAACAACAATCAGCCCCAGCATTTT.